Described below is a single T cell receptor beta chain sequence and its context. This clone was seen a handful of times. Its recognized antigen is unknown. No much larger clonotype is one base removed from it; base qualities were not supplied. The library was obtained by the immunoSEQ multiplex PCR assay. For the multiplex PCR, a mixture combining 60 forward primers for TCR Vbeta segments and 13 reverse primers for TCR Jbeta segments was used. The CDR3 region of rearranged TCR beta genes was amplified from genomic DNA with a multiplex PCR assay. On the Illumina HiSeq System, the amplified TCR beta libraries were sequenced as 87-base-pair reads. The authors' analysis ran thus. Across the roughly 670 repertoires, a later analysis counted some 81 million unique TCR beta chains, around 11 million of which were shared by at least two donors. Raw reads were error-corrected and collapsed into unique sequences by a nearest-neighbor algorithm in which closely related sequences were merged to remove PCR and sequencing errors. To assign V, D and J gene segments, CDR3 sequences were aligned to IMGT reference sequences. For a sequence to be retained, at least a six-nucleotide match to both a V gene segment and a J gene segment was required. A rearrangement was called productive if the CDR3 had no stop codons and remained in frame with V and J, and every other rearrangement was called non-productive. CDR3 was defined according to IMGT convention as the region running from the second conserved V-encoded cysteine to the conserved J-encoded phenylalanine. The earlier analysis of 450 to 750 of the donors excluded any sequence lacking an unambiguous match to a single V gene segment. An earlier analysis of fewer than 650 of the donors classified V segments as functional when productive rearrangements were above 56.7% and as segregating when the standard deviation between donors was above 5%. A statistical classification framework was developed to diagnose cytomegalovirus status using the catalog of TCR beta chain sequences. In a later analysis, TCR nucleotide sequences were compared against IMGT/GENE-DB human TR gene sequences so that V and J genes could be assigned. Using the TCRdist pipeline, a later analysis assigned CDR3 sequences along with most-parsimonious VDJ recombination scenarios. In a later analysis, each TCR beta chain was defined by its CDR3 amino acid sequence together with its V-gene family, and reads lacking a unique V-gene family were excluded. A later analysis removed 592 highly shared, low-generation-probability nucleotide sequences to deal with suspected cross-contamination and a sequencing artifact. A later analysis calculated a clonal expansion index for each public chain from normalized within-repertoire ranks of inferred template counts. A later analysis computed generation probabilities with a VDJ recombination model fitted to out-of-frame rearrangements, and checked the results against IGoR. A later analysis scored TCR-TCR, TCR-HLA and TCR-CMV co-occurrence with hypergeometric tests, applying a repertoire-size bias correction to TCR pairs. False discovery rates were estimated in a later analysis by permuting HLA or CMV assignments 20 times. In a later analysis, co-occurring TCRs were grouped using DBSCAN, with TCRdist sequence similarity added in when clustering inside HLA-allele-positive subsets. Repertoires with fewer than 30,000 or more than 120,000 public chains were left out of co-occurrence clustering, as were five repertoires with anomalous nucleotide sharing. TCRdb retrieved this table from immuneACCESS and kept in-frame rearrangements only. Not all clones are present; in checked studies, unresolved V genes account for under half, and no reason is known for the remainder. V and J calls and clone size are copied from that table; D and trimming were computed from the DNA. The table for this sample lists around 120,000 clones; approximately 70% of them were counted only once. The ten largest clonotypes hold 3.5% to 4% of the sample.

These data belong to a study of cytomegalovirus exposure and HLA in healthy donors (dated by TCRdb to 2017 to 2019). A note on the overall study: An earlier analysis of approximately 600 of the donors reported more than 250 Gb of sequence data and 117 million unique TCR beta sequences from about 179 million T cells. An early release that covered roughly 600 HLA-typed donors contained approximately 300 gigabases of sequencing data and tens of millions of unique TCR sequences. Among the roughly 390 genotyped donors, around 81% belonged to the genetic ancestry cluster associated with self-reported Caucasian donors. The study aimed to test whether signatures of past pathogen exposure could be identified by cataloging public T cell receptors. The study used immunosequencing to profile the T cell repertoires of more than 650 subjects and linked those repertoires to cytomegalovirus serostatus. In addition to the first cohort of roughly 670 subjects, a separate validation cohort of approximately 120 different subjects was used. To predict cytomegalovirus infection status, the study brought together high-throughput TCR immunosequencing, statistical association of individual TCRs with disease status, and machine learning. A later analysis re-analyzed previously published TCR beta repertoires from several hundred donors and added high-resolution HLA genotyping to study TCR occurrence patterns. Rather than using new phenotypic data, the later analysis identified candidate immune exposures from TCR beta sequences and from how often those sequences occurred across donors. An earlier analysis of fewer than 750 of the donors used high-throughput TCR beta sequencing to judge whether each TCR beta V gene segment behaved as functional or pseudogenic. Donor age, sex, ethnicity and CMV serostatus were compiled alongside the repertoire data. A later genetic analysis used genome-wide SNP genotypes for about 65% of the roughly 670 donors, treating that subset as a discovery cohort. All discovery cohort repertoires had been generated using a single sequencing platform. HLA typing included class I and class II loci at four-digit resolution. The number of donors typed differed by locus, with 629-630 for A, B, C, DRB1 and DQB1, around 500 for DQA1, 600 to 610 for DPA1, and some 440 for DPB1. Four or five DR-DQ haplotypes were handled as single units for association and clustering because linkage in the cohort was strong. Across about 370 genotyped donors of the cohort, an average of about 240,000 unique TCR beta nucleotide sequences per donor were sequenced, and roughly 17% of those sequences were non-productive. Broad study findings and their caveats: Presence/absence analyses assumed roughly uniform sequencing depth across donors, an assumption that may not hold. Only TCR beta chains were sequenced in this cohort, and the absence of alpha or paired-chain data limited detectable features. The earlier analysis of about 600 of the donors excluded 15 to 20 rarely observed V segments, including chromosome 9 orphons, because counts were too low. The study listed approximately 150 TCR beta chains as associated with cytomegalovirus. At a false discovery rate of 0.05, a later analysis linked 16,951 TCR beta sequences to specific HLA alleles. The authors suggested that the approach could potentially be extended to other disease states and immunological phenotypes. A later genetic analysis associated a missense DCLRE1C variant with V-gene and J-gene trimming of TCR beta chains, and an independent cohort replicated the association. The classifier was reported to diagnose cytomegalovirus status with high specificity and sensitivity in both the original and validation cohorts. A few of the identified cytomegalovirus-associated TCR beta chains were confirmed in vitro to be specific for cytomegalovirus antigens. Linkage disequilibrium might explain the correlated functional status among segregating V segments, but an unknown experimental factor could not be excluded. In a later analysis, most CMV-associated TCR beta chains were found to appear HLA-restricted, with HLA associations seemingly driven largely by CMV exposure. Because some donors lacked HLA typing at each locus, the association tests relied only on the typed subset. According to a later analysis, TCR association rates differed among HLA loci, with DRB1 alleles showing the most associated TCRs and HLA-C alleles showing the fewest. In a later analysis, HLA-associated TCR beta chains were found to be more clonally expanded and to have lower generation probabilities than equally common non-associated chains. While some public TCRs were present in many individuals, most TCR sequences turned up only very rarely across donors. Several of the top co-occurrence clusters appeared to be linked to parvovirus B19, influenza, CMV and Epstein-Barr virus, according to a later analysis. An earlier analysis of around 500 of the donors showed that most TCR beta V segments appeared in productive rearrangements either about 87% or about 30% of the time, which broadly matched IMGT annotations. A group of highly shared sequence variants was considered likely to be a technical artifact of the sequencing pipeline. Some IMGT-functional V segments, including TRBV6-2 and TRBV6-3, could not be distinguished by the 87-base-pair reads and were therefore excluded. Assigning TCR associations to individual alleles was difficult when HLA alleles, especially DR and DQ, strongly co-occurred. For the cohort, immune exposure information was limited to CMV serostatus. A further reported finding was that TCR beta sequences accurately predicted the HLA-A and HLA-B alleles for most subjects in the first cohort. According to a later genetic analysis, donors in an Asian-associated ancestry cluster had fewer N-insertions in productive TCRs than the roughly 670-donor mean.

V sheds 2 bases and J sheds 6 bases, leaving 13 bases between their ends. CDR1 and CDR2 were assigned from the germline V gene (reference sequence) as MNHEY and SMNVEV. The CDR3 runs 14 amino acids, cysteine and phenylalanine included. Just the 42-base CDR3 DNA is kept, in frame starting at base 1. In total, over 600 healthy bone marrow donors made up the cohort. All cohort members were sampled while nominally healthy, although unrecorded immune exposures were likely present. The donor was CMV seropositive and was included in the group of 270 or so seropositive cohort members. Every donor gave a peripheral blood sample, and the peripheral blood mononuclear cells from that sample were used for TCR beta sequencing. Genomic DNA was extracted from the blood cell samples with the Qiagen DNeasy Blood Extraction Kit.

The source is a man under 40 in good health and CMV-seropositive. The rearrangement combines TRBV27 with TRBJ1-2; D gene: possibly TRBD1, on 5 matching bases. The sequenced material came from PBMCs. The CDR3: CASSLITGLHGYTF. The base sequence is TGTGCCAGCAGTTTAATAACAGGTCTCCATGGCTACACCTTC.